This T cell receptor (beta chain) was captured by sequencing in a study of beta chain features in type 1 diabetes. CDR3 length: 13 amino acids. The germline V gene has CDR1 GTSNPN and CDR2 SVGIG (reference sequence). The V and J ends lost 4 bases and 2 bases respectively, with 12 bases between them. Sequencing targeted expressed TCRB transcripts, as all isolated RNA had been reverse transcribed. An average approximately 4 million reads came from naive, central memory and regulatory T cell samples. Sequencing used immunoSEQ multiplex PCR; TCRdb keeps in-frame clones, though not all of them. There are around 650,000 clones in the sample; around 12% occur only once, and 0.095% to 0.15% lies in the top ten. Points from the study as a whole: Researchers report that Type 1 diabetes patients had moderately but significantly shorter TCRB CDR3s across all four CD4+ subsets.

Worth noting for this clone: Its antigen remains unknown.

The TCR originated in a man aged 25-45 years with type 1 diabetes. Source material: naive CD4+ T cells from blood. The chain links TRBV30 to TRBJ2-7; D might be TRBD1 (6 bases). CDR3 in DNA: TGTGCCTGGAAAACACAGGGAACCTACGAGCAGTACTTC. Translating gives CAWKTQGTYEQYF.